This T cell receptor (beta chain) derives from a study of T cell changes during pregnancy in multiple sclerosis. The CDR3 is made up of 13 amino acids. Germline CDR1 is KGHSH and CDR2 is LQKENI. The ends were cut back, 4 bases at V and 4 bases at J, with 10 bases in the middle. Here immunoSEQ multiplex PCR was the method, and the copy in TCRdb shows in-frame clones only, minus some. The data show approximately 74,000 clones, with around 85% seen just once and approximately 3.3% held by the top ten. Material: peripheral blood, obtained before pregnancy. This sequence was found in a female donor with multiple sclerosis, enrolled in a pregnancy study. The chain links TRBV18 to TRBJ1-2; D gene unclear. The CDR3 here is CASSQGEAYGYTF. The CDR3 DNA sequence: TGTGCCAGCTCACAGGGAGAGGCCTATGGCTACACCTTC. Complete variable domain (other parts from reference TRBV18 and TRBJ1-2): NAGVMQNPRHLVRRRGQEARLRCSPMKGHSHVYWYRQLPEEGLKFMVYLQKENIIDESGMPKERFSAEFPKEGPSILRIQQVVRGDSAAYFCASSQGEAYGYTFGSGTRLTVV.